The 3 T cell receptor beta chains given below trace back to one sample, sequenced in a study of cytomegalovirus exposure and HLA in healthy donors. The study ran its PCR with 60 Vbeta and 13 Jbeta primers. The protocol was immunoSEQ multiplex PCR, while the TCRdb copy is restricted to in-frame clones and leaves out a portion. The table has some 140,000 clones, 80% seen once. The material sequenced was PBMCs. The source of these receptors is a man aged 30 to 39 in good health and CMV-seronegative.

The sample holds one count of this clone. The chain combines TRBV19 with TRBJ2-7; D remains unclear. Looked up from germline, CDR1 is LNHDA and CDR2 is SQIVND (reference sequence). The length of the CDR3 is 14 residues. V was shortened by 9 bases and J by 3 bases, with 18 bases between the two germline ends. CDR3: CASARMGSRYEQYF. CDR3 nucleotides: TGTGCCAGCGCTAGGATGGGTTCTCGCTACGAGCAGTACTTC.

The CDR3 region has the DNA TGCGCCAGCAGCTCCACAGGGGGCCCGCGGGTCGACCGTAGCACTGAAGCTTTCTTT. This sequence encodes CASSSTGGPRVDRSTEAFF. The chain has TRBV5-1 and TRBJ1-1; 9 bases align to TRBD1. V lost 3 bases and J lost 4; bases outside the gene matches: 19. This CDR3 comprises 19 residues. CDR1 is SGHRS and CDR2 is YFSETQ in the germline V gene.

CDR3 sequence (DNA): TGTGCCAGCAGCATCCCACAGGGTGGATATGGCTACACCTTC. It is translated as CASSIPQGGYGYTF. V is TRBV28 and J is TRBJ1-2, with D possibly TRBD1 on 6 matching bases. The CDR3 covers 14 residues. In germline, CDR1 is MDHEN, CDR2 SYDVKM. V was clipped by 6 bases and J by 5 bases, with 16 bases between them.